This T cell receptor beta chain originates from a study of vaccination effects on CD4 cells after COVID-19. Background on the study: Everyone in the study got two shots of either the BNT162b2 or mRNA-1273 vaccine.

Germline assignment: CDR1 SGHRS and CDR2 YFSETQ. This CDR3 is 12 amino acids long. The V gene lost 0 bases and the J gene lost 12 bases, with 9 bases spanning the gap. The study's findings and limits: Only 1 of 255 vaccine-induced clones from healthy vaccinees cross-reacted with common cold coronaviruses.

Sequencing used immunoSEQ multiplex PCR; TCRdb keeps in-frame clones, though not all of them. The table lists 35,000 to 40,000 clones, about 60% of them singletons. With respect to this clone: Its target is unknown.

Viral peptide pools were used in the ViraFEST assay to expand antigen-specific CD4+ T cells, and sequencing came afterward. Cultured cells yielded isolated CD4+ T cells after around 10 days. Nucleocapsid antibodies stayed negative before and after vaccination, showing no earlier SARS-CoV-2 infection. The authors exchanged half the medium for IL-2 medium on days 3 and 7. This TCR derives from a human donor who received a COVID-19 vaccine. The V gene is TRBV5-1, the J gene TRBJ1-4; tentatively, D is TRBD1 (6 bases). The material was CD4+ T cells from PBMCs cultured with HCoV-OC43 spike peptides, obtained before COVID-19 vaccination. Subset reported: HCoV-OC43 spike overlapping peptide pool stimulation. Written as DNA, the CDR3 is TGCGCCAGCAGCTTGGACGGGGGCGAACTGTTTTTT. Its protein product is CASSLDGGELFF.